A single sample is the source of the 18 T cell receptor beta chains below, sequenced in a study of T cells in Graves' hyperthyroidism and ophthalmopathy. Researchers amplified the TCR beta CDR3 regions from RNA transcripts. A set of HTBI primers served as the primers for a first-round RT-PCR of the TCR CDR3. MiXCR, applied by TCRdb to the multiplex PCR reads, yields one record per CDR3 protein. The repertoire holds about 700,000 distinct CDR3 sequences, less than 15% seen once, with roughly 10% in the top ten. The specimen sequenced was blood. These receptors all stem from a woman younger than 30 with Graves' hyperthyroidism.

This clonotype was picked up many times. This chain links TRBV11-3 with TRBJ1-1; 7 bases are shared with TRBD1. CDR3 length: 13 residues. Germline CDR1 and CDR2: SGHNT and YENEEA. J lost 7 bases, V lost 4 bases, and 6 bases had no gene match. The CDR3 sequence: CASSSRTGLEAFF. DNA for the CDR3: TGTGCCAGCAGCTCCCGGACAGGCCTTGAAGCTTTCTTT.

This clonotype came up many times. This chain links TRBV24-1 with TRBJ2-5; 7 positions agree with TRBD1. The CDR3 has 18 amino acids. The V and J ends lost 1 base and 3 bases, in that order; junction bases with no gene match: 13. Germline CDR1 and CDR2: KGHDR and SFDVKD. The DNA for the CDR3 is TGTGCCACCAGTGATTTTGACGCTTTGGGCAGGGGGAAAGAGACCCAGTACTTC. Protein sequence: CATSDFDALGRGKETQYF.

The chain has TRBV29-1 and TRBJ2-5; the D gene is possibly TRBD1 (6 bases). Between the trimmed V and J ends, which lost 7 bases and 2 bases, there was a span of 14 bases. This CDR3 spans 13 amino acids. Germline CDR1 SQVTM, CDR2 ANQGSEA. The CDR3 DNA is TGCAGCGGATCCGGGACACTGCAAGAGACCCAGTACTTC. Residues: CSGSGTLQETQYF.

This clonotype was recorded a few times. This chain uses TRBV11-3 with TRBJ2-1, with 7 bases matching TRBD2. The CDR3 has 17 residues. Germline loops: CDR1 SGHNT, CDR2 YENEEA. The V and J ends lost 1 base and 0 bases, in that order; junction bases with no gene match: 6. The CDR3 region has the DNA TGTGCCAGCAGCTTAGTATGGGCGGGAGCCTCCTACAATGAGCAGTTCTTC. The encoded protein is CASSLVWAGASYNEQFF.

This clonotype was picked up a small number of times. A single base separates this from a much larger clone, so it may be a read error. The missing conserved phenylalanine or tryptophan at the end of this CDR3 makes a read error likely. This chain uses TRBV6-1 with TRBJ1-5, with TRBD1 matching 7 bases. The germline CDR1 and CDR2 sequences are MNHNS and SASEGT. The CDR3 consists of 14 residues. V gave up 7 bases and J gave up 3 bases; unmatched junction bases: 6. CDR3 in amino acids: CASTTGYVNQPQHL. For the CDR3, the DNA is TGTGCCAGCACGACAGGGTACGTCAATCAGCCCCAGCATCTT.

This clonotype showed up many times. The gene calls are TRBV7-8 and TRBJ2-1; TRBD1 or TRBD2 may be the D gene (5 bases each). The V end was cut by 1 base, the J end by 4 bases, with 11 bases between. From germline, CDR1 is SGHVS and CDR2 FQNEAQ. The CDR3 sequence is 15 residues long. CDR3 protein: CASSLVLGEYNEQFF. The CDR3 DNA is TGTGCCAGCAGCTTAGTCTTAGGGGAGTACAATGAGCAGTTCTTC. The whole variable domain, filled in from reference TRBV7-8 and TRBJ2-1, reads GAGVSQSPRYKVAKRGQDVALRCDPISGHVSLFWYQQALGQGPEFLTYFQNEAQLDKSGLPSDRFFAERPEGSVSTLKIQRTQQEDSAVYLCASSLVLGEYNEQFFGPGTRLTVL.

DNA for the CDR3: TGTGCCAGCAGCCTGACAGGAACTGAGGCCTACAATGAGCAGTTCTTC. As protein: CASSLTGTEAYNEQFF. This chain links TRBV13 with TRBJ2-1; D may be TRBD1 (6 bases). The CDR3 is made up of 16 amino acids. Trimming removed 5 bases from V and 2 bases from J, with 16 bases in between. Germline V gives CDR1 PRHDT, CDR2 FYEKMQ (reference sequence).

In this sample, this clonotype turned up once. This chain links TRBV5-1 with TRBJ2-7; 8 positions match TRBD2. The CDR3 covers 16 residues. Germline V gene data show CDR1 as SGHRS and CDR2 as YFSETQ. V dropped 3 bases and J dropped 3; count of bases not matched to a gene: 11. The DNA of the CDR3 is TGCGCCAGCAGCTGGACCTCTTCCAGCGGGAGCTACGAGCAGTACTTC. Translation gives CASSWTSSSGSYEQYF.

This clonotype was detected ten times or more. V gene TRBV28 combines with J gene TRBJ2-3, with D perhaps TRBD1 (6 bases). The CDR3 runs to 14 residues. Trimming cost V 4 bases and J 10 bases, with 18 bases left between them. The V gene's germline CDR1 is MDHEN and CDR2 SYDVKM. CDR3 in amino acids: CASSSAGELDAQYF. DNA for the CDR3: TGTGCCAGCAGTTCGGCAGGGGAATTGGATGCGCAGTATTTT.

The chain combines TRBV5-1 with TRBJ2-7; 7 bases align to TRBD1. The CDR3 is 14 residues long. With V trimmed by 4 bases and J by 2 bases, 6 bases remained unmatched. CDR1 is SGHRS and CDR2 is YFSETQ in the germline V gene. The CDR3 nucleotides are TGCGCCAGCAGCCCCGGACAGGACCCCTACGAGCAGTACTTC. Residues: CASSPGQDPYEQYF.

In this sample, this clonotype turned up many times. The J gene is TRBJ1-1, the V gene TRBV11-2, with a weak D call TRBD1 (5 bases). Deletions cut 6 bases from V and 2 bases from J, with 10 bases between. Germline lookup yields CDR1 SGHAT and CDR2 FQNNGV. The CDR3 extends over 13 amino acids. The CDR3 loop is CASRKQANTEAFF. The CDR3 nucleotides are TGTGCCAGCAGGAAACAGGCCAACACTGAAGCTTTCTTT. The complete variable domain, with remaining parts taken from reference TRBV11-2 and TRBJ1-1, reads EAGVAQSPRYKIIEKRQSVAFWCNPISGHATLYWYQQILGQGPKLLIQFQNNGVVDDSQLPKDRFSAERLKGVDSTLKIQPAKLEDSAVYLCASRKQANTEAFFGQGTRLTVV.

This clonotype turned up a few times. A single base separates this from a much larger clone, so it may be a read error. J is TRBJ1-5 and V is TRBV6-2 or TRBV6-3; D not certain. CDR1 is MNHEY, CDR2 SVGEGT, per germline. This CDR3 spans 13 amino acids. As DNA, the CDR3 is TGTGCCAGCAGAGATTTCGGAGGTCAGCCCCAGCGTTTT. This encodes CASRDFGGQPQRF.

This clonotype was picked up many times. This rearrangement joins TRBV7-3 to TRBJ2-5; TRBD1 matches 7 bases. Germline CDR1 reads SGHTA; CDR2 reads FQGTGA. The V segment lost 5 bases and the J segment 5 bases; nucleotides outside the gene matches: 8. CDR3 length: 14 residues. CDR3 sequence (DNA): TGTGCCAGCAGCCCCGACAGGGCGTGGGAGACCCAGTACTTC. This translates into CASSPDRAWETQYF.

This clonotype has ten or more counts. V is TRBV6-1 and J is TRBJ2-6; D not certain. V was shortened by 1 base and J by 0 bases, with 4 bases between the two germline ends. Germline loops: CDR1 MNHNS, CDR2 SASEGT. The CDR3 extends over 15 amino acids. The CDR3, as DNA: TGTGCCAGCAGTGAAGGAGACTCTGGGGCCAACGTCCTGACTTTC. This encodes CASSEGDSGANVLTF.

This clonotype has more than one count but fewer than ten. The chain couples TRBV12-3 or TRBV12-4 to TRBJ1-3, with D unresolved. Trimming took 1 base from V and 0 from J, leaving 4 bases between them. This CDR3 spans 14 amino acids. The CDR3 nucleotides read TGTGCCAGCAGTTTAGTGATCTCTGGAAACACCATATATTTT. It translates to CASSLVISGNTIYF.

In regard to this clonotype: This may stem from a read error, because a much larger clone lies one nucleotide away. The CDR3 does not close with the conserved phenylalanine or tryptophan, likely indicating a read error. The chain carries TRBV13 and TRBJ2-2, with a possible D match to TRBD2 (5 bases). V lost 5 bases and J 4 bases, leaving 17 bases between the germline ends. The germline V gene encodes CDR1 PRHDT and CDR2 FYEKMQ (reference sequence). The CDR3 runs 16 residues. CDR3 protein: CASSPTMGAVTGELFV. The CDR3 DNA follows: TGTGCCAGCAGCCCTACTATGGGAGCGGTCACCGGGGAGCTGTTTGTT.

This clonotype came up many times. J is TRBJ2-7 and V is TRBV7-6, with 10 bases identical to TRBD1. The CDR3 runs 15 residues. The ends lost 2 bases at V and 5 bases at J; junction bases unmatched: 6. The germline CDR1 and CDR2 sequences are SGHVS and FNYEAQ. The CDR3 DNA follows: TGTGCCAGCAGCTTATTGGGACAGGGGTTCGACGAGCAGTACTTC. Its translation is CASSLLGQGFDEQYF.

The sample holds a few counts of this clonotype. The chain carries TRBV3-1 and TRBJ1-2; 8 nucleotides align to TRBD1. The CDR3 is 15 amino acids. V trimming: 3 bases; J trimming: 6 bases; junction bases outside the gene matches: 9. Germline V lookup: CDR1 LGHDT, CDR2 YNNKEL (reference sequence). CDR3 region: CASSQSDRVVNGYTF. DNA of the CDR3: TGTGCCAGCAGCCAGTCGGACAGGGTTGTAAATGGCTACACCTTC. The entire variable domain, with the rest obtained from reference TRBV3-1 and TRBJ1-2, is as follows: DTAVSQTPKYLVTQMGNDKSIKCEQNLGHDTMYWYKQDSKKFLKIMFSYNNKELIINETVPNRFSPKSPDKAHLNLHINSLELGDSAVYFCASSQSDRVVNGYTFGSGTRLTVV.